This T cell receptor beta chain was found in a study of shared clonotypes between healthy human individuals. Here immunoSEQ multiplex PCR was the method, and the copy in TCRdb shows in-frame clones only, minus some. The sample lists about 2 million clones; roughly 95% were seen once. To note about this clone: The same CDR3 also results from other DNA sequences found in this sample.

Naive CD8 cells lacked CD45RO and underwent positive selection for CCR7, leaving out terminally differentiated effector memory CD45RA+ cells. This sequence was found in a man between 18 and 29 years old in good health. What was sequenced was naive CD8+ T cells sorted from blood.

CDR3 region: CASSLDGADTQYF. CDR3 coding DNA: TGTGCCAGCAGCTTAGACGGTGCAGATACGCAGTATTTT. The J gene is TRBJ2-3, the V gene TRBV7-9, with D hard to call. This CDR3 region has 13 residues. Germline V gene data show CDR1 as SEHNR and CDR2 as FQNEAQ (reference sequence). V was cut by 1 base and J by 4 bases, with 6 bases left in between. Full variable domain (rest looked up from reference TRBV7-9 and TRBJ2-3): DTGVSQNPRHKITKRGQNVTFRCDPISEHNRLYWYRQTLGQGPEFLTYFQNEAQLEKSRLLSDRFSAERPKGSFSTLEIQRTEQGDSAMYLCASSLDGADTQYFGPGTRLTVL.